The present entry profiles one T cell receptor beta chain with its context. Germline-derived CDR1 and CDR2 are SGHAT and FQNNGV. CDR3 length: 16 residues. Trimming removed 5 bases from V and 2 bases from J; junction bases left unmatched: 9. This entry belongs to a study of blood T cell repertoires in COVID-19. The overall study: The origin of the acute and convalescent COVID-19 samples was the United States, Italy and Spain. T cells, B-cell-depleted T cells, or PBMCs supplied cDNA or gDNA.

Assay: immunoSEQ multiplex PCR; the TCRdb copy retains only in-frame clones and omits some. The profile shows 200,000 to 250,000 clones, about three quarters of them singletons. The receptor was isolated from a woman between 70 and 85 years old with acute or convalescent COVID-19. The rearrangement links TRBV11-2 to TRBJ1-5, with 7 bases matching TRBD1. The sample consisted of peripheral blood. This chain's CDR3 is CASSPEQGIGNQPQHF. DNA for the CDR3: TGTGCCAGCAGCCCAGAACAGGGGATCGGCAATCAGCCCCAGCATTTT.